The TCR beta chain described here comes from a study of blood T cell repertoires in COVID-19. Across the study: Specimens from acute and convalescent COVID-19 originated in the United States, Italy and Spain.

Germline V gives CDR1 SGHRS, CDR2 YFSETQ. The CDR3 runs to 13 residues. Trimming pared 0 bases from V and 5 bases from J, leaving 8 bases between. Methods used by the authors: Reference gene primer amplification yielded estimated nucleated cell counts. TCRdb's copy holds only in-frame clones and misses some; the assay was immunoSEQ multiplex PCR. V, J and clone size are those of that table, while D and trimming were read from the DNA. This table holds tens of thousands of clones, around 88% found once. The origin of this receptor is a woman of 80 years or more with acute or convalescent COVID-19. This chain connects TRBV5-1 to TRBJ2-5, with D hard to call. Sequencing was performed on peripheral blood. In DNA form, the CDR3 reads TGCGCCAGCAGCTTGGGGTTTGCGGAGACCCAGTACTTC. Translated, it gives CASSLGFAETQYF.